The clone carrying this T cell receptor beta chain came up many times. Trimming pared 0 bases from V and 0 bases from J, leaving 11 bases between. CDR1 is SGDLS and CDR2 is YYNGEE in the germline V gene. The CDR3 covers 16 residues. This specimen belongs to a study of T-cell reconstitution after alpha-beta-depleted transplantation in children. Unique molecular identifiers were incorporated when the TCRbeta library was constructed. TCRdb called the PCR reads again in MiXCR, with one record for every CDR3 protein. Of about 360,000 distinct CDR3 sequences in the sample, about an eighth were seen once. The sequence was obtained from a human donor who donated a stem cell graft to a child with Fanconi anemia. This specimen was PBMCs, taken from the stem cell graft. The chain joins TRBV9 to TRBJ2-3; tentative D call: TRBD2 (6 bases). CDR3 amino acids: CASSVGAGSSTDTQYF. The CDR3 DNA reads TGTGCCAGCAGCGTAGGGGCGGGATCTAGCACAGATACGCAGTATTTT.